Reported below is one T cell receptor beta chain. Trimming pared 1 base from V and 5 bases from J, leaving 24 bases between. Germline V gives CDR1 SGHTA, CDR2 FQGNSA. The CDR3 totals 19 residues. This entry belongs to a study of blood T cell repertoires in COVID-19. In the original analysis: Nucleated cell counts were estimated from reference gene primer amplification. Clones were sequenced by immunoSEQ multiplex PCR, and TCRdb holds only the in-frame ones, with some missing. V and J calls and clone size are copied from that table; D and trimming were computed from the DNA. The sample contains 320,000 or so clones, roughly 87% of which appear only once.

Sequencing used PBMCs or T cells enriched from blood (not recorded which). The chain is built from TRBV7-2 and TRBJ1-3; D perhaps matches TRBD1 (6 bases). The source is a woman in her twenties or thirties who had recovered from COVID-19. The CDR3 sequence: CASSLDYYGTNKGRNTIYF. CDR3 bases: TGTGCCAGCAGCTTAGACTATTACGGGACAAACAAGGGGAGAAACACCATATATTTT.